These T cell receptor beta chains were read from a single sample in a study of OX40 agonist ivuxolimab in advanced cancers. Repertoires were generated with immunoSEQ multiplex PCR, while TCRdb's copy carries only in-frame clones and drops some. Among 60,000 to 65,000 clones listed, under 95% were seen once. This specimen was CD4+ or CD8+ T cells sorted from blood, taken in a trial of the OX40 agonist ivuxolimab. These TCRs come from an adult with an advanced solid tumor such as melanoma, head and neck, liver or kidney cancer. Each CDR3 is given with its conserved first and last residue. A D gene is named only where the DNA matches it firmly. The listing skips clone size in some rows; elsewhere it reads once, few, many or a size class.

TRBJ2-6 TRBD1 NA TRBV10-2 TGCGCCAGCACCCCCCCGGGACAGGGCAACACTGGGGCCAACGTCCTGACTTTC CASTPPGQGNTGANVLTF
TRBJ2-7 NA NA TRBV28 TGTGCCAGCAGTTTAGGGGGTTTTAGCTCCTACGAGCAGTACTTC CASSLGGFSSYEQYF
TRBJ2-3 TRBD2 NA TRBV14 TGTGCCAGCAGCCCCAATATAGCGGGAGGGCCGACGCAGTATTTT CASSPNIAGGPTQYF
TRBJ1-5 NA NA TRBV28 TGTGCCAGCATGGGGAGCAATCAGCCCCAGCATTTT CASMGSNQPQHF
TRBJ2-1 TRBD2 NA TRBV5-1 TGCGCCAGCGGGGTAGCGGGTGGTGTTGGTGAGCAGTTCTTC CASGVAGGVGEQFF
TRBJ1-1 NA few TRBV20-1 TGCAGTGCGACAGGCTCCACTGAAGCTTTCTTT CSATGSTEAFF
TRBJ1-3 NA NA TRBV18 TGTGCCAGCTCACCTTACAGGGACTCTGGAAACACCATATATTTT CASSPYRDSGNTIYF
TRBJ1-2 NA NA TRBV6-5 TGTGCCAGCAGTCAGCTGAGTGGGTTAAACTATGGCTACACCTTC CASSQLSGLNYGYTF
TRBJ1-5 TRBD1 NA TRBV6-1 TGTGCCAGCAGTGTCCTAGGGACAGGGATCAATCAGCCCCAGCATTTT CASSVLGTGINQPQHF
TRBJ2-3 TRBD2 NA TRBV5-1 TGCGCCAGCAGCTTGGACGGGAGGGCCGCAGATACGCAGTATTTT CASSLDGRAADTQYF
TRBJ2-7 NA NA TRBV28 TGTGCCAGCAGTTTCGAGTACGAGCAGTACTTC CASSFEYEQYF
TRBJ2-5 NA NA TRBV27 TGTGCCAGCAGGCCCCTAGGGGTCGCCAAGGAGACCCAGTACTTC CASRPLGVAKETQYF
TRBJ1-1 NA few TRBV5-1 TGCGCCAGCAGCTCCTTACCCCCCAGCTTGCTGGGAGTGGGGAACACTGAAGCTTTCTTT CASSSLPPSLLGVGNTEAFF
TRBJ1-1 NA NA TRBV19 TGTGCCAGTAGTACACCGGGACAACTAACTGAAGCTTTCTTT CASSTPGQLTEAFF
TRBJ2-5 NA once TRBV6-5 TGTGCCAGCAAGCAGGGGAGAGAGACCCAGTACTTC CASKQGRETQYF
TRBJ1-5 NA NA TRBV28 TGTGCCAGCAGTTTATGGTCCGTCAATCAGCCCCAGCATTTT CASSLWSVNQPQHF
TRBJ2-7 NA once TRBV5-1 TGCGCCAGCAGCTTGGCAGGGAGAGTCTCCTACGAGCAGTACTTC CASSLAGRVSYEQYF
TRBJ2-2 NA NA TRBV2 TGTGCCAGCAGTGAAGCACGAGGGTCCACCGGGGAGCTGTTTTTT CASSEARGSTGELFF
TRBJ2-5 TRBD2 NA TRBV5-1 TGCGCCAGCAGCTTGTACCGGACTAGCGGGAGGCTACAAGAGACCCAGTACTTC CASSLYRTSGRLQETQYF
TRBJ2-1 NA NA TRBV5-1 TGCGCCAGCAGCTTGGGGACCTTCAATGAGCAGTTCTTC CASSLGTFNEQFF
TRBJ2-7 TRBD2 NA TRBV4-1 TGCGCCAGCAGCCAGTTTCTAGCGGGAGAGAACGAGCAGTACTTC CASSQFLAGENEQYF
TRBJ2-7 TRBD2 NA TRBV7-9 TGTGCCAGCAGCTTCGCGGGAGTCCGGGGTGAGCAGTACTTC CASSFAGVRGEQYF
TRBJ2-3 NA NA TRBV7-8 TGTGCCAGCAGCTTAGGAGGGCTAGTTAGCACAGATACGCAGTATTTT CASSLGGLVSTDTQYF
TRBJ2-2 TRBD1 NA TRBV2 TGTGCCAGCAGGGTACAGACAGGGTCCACCGGGGAGCTGTTTTTT CASRVQTGSTGELFF
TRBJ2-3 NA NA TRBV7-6 TGTGCCAGCAGCTTAGGGGCGGCTAGTGGCACAGATACGCAGTATTTT CASSLGAASGTDTQYF